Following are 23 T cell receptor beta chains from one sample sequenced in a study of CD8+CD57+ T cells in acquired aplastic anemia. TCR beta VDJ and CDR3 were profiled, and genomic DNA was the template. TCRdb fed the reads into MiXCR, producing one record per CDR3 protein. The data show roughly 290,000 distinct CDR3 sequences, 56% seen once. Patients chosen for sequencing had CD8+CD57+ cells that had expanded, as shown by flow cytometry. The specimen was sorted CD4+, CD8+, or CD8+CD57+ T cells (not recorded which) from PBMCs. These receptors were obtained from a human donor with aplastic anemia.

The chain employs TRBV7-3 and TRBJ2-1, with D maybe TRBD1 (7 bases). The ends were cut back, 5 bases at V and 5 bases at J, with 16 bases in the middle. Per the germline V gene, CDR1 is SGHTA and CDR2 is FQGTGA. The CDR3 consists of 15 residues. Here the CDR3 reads CASSLRGGGNNEQFF. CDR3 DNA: TGTGCCAGCAGCCTCAGAGGAGGGGGCAACAATGAGCAGTTCTTC.

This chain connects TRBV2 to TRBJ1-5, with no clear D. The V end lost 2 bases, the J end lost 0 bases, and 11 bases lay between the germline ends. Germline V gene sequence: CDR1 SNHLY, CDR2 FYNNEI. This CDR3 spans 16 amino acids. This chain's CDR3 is CASSEWRIDSNQPQHF. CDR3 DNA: TGTGCCAGCAGTGAATGGCGCATAGATAGCAATCAGCCCCAGCATTTT.

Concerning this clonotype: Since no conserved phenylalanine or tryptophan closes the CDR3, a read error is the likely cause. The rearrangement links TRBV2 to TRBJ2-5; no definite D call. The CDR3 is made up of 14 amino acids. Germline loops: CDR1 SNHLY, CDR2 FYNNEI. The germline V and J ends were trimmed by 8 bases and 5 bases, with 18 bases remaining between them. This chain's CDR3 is CASGVSRWSETQYL. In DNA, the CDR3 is TGTGCCAGCGGTGTATCTCGCTGGAGCGAGACCCAGTACCTC.

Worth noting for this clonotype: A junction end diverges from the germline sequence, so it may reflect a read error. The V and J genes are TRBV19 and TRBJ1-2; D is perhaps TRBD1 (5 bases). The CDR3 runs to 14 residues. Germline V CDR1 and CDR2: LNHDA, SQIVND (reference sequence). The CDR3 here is CASNIRGDDCGYTF. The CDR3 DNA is TGTGCCAGTAATATAAGAGGGGACGACTGTGGCTACACCTTC.

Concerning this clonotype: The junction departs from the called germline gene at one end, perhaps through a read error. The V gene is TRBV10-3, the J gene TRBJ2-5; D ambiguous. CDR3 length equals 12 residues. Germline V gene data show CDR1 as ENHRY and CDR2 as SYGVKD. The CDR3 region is CSISEVAETQYF. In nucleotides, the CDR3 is TGTTCCATCAGTGAGGTCGCAGAGACCCAGTACTTC.

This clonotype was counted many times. CDR3 DNA sequence: TGTGCCAGCAGCGTGACGACCGGGGCCTCCCCAGATACGCAGTATTTT. It specifies CASSVTTGASPDTQYF. The J gene is TRBJ2-3, the V gene TRBV9; D may match TRBD1 or TRBD2 (5 bases each). Trimming shortened V by 2 bases and J by 4 bases, and 17 bases separated the two germline ends. CDR3 length: 16 residues. The germline gives CDR1 SGDLS, CDR2 YYNGEE. The variable domain in full, completed from reference TRBV9 and TRBJ2-3, reads DSGVTQTPKHLITATGQRVTLRCSPRSGDLSVYWYQQSLDQGLQFLIQYYNGEERAKGNILERFSAQQFPDLHSELNLSSLELGDSALYFCASSVTTGASPDTQYFGPGTRLTVL.

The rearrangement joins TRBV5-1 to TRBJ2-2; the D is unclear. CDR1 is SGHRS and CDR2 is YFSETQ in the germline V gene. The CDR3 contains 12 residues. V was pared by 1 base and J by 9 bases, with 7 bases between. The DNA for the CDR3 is TGCGCCAGCAGCTTGATTGTCAGGGAGCTGTTTTTT. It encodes CASSLIVRELFF.

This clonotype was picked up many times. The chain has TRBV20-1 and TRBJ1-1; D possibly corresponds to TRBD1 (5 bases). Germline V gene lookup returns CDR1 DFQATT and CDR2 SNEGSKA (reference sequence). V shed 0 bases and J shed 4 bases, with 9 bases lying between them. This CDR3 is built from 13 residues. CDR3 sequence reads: CSARDSGTTEAFF. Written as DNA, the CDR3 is TGCAGTGCTAGAGATTCGGGGACCACTGAAGCTTTCTTT.

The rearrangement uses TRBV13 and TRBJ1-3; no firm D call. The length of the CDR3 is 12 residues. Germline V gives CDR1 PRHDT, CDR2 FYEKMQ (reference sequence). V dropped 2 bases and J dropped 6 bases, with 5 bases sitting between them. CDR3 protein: CASSLQENTIYF. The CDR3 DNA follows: TGTGCCAGCAGCTTACAGGAAAACACCATATATTTT. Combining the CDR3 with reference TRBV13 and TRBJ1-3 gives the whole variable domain AAGVIQSPRHLIKEKRETATLKCYPIPRHDTVYWYQQGPGQDPQFLISFYEKMQSDKGSIPDRFSAQQFSDYHSELNMSSLELGDSALYFCASSLQENTIYFGEGSWLTVV.

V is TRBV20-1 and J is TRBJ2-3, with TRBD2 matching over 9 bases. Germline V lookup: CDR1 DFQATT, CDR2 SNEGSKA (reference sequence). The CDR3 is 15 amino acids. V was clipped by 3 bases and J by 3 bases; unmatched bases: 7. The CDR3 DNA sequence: TGCAGTGCTAGTCGGGCTAGCGGGATGACAGATACGCAGTATTTT. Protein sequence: CSASRASGMTDTQYF.

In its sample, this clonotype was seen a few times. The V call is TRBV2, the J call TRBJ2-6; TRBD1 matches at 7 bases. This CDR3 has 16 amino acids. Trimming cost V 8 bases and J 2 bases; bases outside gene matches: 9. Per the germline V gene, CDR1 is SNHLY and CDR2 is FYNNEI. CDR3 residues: CASGQGDRAGANVLTF. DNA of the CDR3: TGTGCCAGCGGGCAGGGGGATAGGGCTGGGGCCAACGTCCTGACTTTC.

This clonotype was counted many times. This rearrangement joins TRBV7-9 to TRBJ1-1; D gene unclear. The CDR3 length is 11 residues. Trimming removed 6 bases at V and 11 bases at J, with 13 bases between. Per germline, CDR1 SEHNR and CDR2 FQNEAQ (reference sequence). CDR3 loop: CASSIALQAFF. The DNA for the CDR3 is TGTGCCAGCAGTATCGCGCTTCAGGCTTTCTTT.

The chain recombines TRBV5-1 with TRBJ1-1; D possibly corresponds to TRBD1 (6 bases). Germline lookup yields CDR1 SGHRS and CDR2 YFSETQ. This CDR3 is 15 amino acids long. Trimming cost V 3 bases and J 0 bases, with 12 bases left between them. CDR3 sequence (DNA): TGCGCCAGCAGCTGGGACGGGGGCATGAACACTGAAGCTTTCTTT. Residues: CASSWDGGMNTEAFF.

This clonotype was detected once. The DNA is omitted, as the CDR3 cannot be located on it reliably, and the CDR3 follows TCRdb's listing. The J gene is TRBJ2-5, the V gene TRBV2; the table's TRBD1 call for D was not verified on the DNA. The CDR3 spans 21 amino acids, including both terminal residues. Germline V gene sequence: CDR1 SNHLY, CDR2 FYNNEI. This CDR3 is CASSRDRGDEKLFFGSGTQYF.

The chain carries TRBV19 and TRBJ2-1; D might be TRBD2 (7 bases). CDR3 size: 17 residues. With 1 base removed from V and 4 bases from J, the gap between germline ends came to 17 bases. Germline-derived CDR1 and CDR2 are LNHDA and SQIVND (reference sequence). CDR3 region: CASSIGGAGVSYNEQFF. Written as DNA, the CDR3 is TGTGCCAGTAGTATAGGGGGGGCGGGAGTGTCTTACAATGAGCAGTTCTTC.

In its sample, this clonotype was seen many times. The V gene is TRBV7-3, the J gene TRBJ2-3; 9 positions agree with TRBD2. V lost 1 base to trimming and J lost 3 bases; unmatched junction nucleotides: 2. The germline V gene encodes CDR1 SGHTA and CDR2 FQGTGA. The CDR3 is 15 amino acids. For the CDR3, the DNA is TGTGCCAGCAGCTTAAATAGCGGGGGAACAGATACGCAGTATTTT. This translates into CASSLNSGGTDTQYF.

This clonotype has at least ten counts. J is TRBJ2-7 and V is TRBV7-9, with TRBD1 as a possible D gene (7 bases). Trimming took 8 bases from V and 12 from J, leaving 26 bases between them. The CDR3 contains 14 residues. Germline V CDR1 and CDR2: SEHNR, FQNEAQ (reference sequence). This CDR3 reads CASRRVGDSAVWYF. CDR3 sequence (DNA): TGTGCCAGCCGGAGGGTGGGGGACAGTGCGGTATGGTACTTC.

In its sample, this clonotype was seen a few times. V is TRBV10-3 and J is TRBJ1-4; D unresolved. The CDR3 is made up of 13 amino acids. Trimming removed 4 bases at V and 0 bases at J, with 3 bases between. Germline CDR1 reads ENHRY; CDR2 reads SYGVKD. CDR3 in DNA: TGTGCCATCAGTGTTGCAACTAATGAAAAACTGTTTTTT. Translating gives CAISVATNEKLFF.

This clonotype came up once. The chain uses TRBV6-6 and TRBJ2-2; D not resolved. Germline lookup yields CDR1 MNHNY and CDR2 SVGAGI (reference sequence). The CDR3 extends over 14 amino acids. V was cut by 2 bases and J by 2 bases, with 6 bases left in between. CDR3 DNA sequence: TGTGCCAGCAGTTACGGGGATAACACCGGGGAGCTGTTTTTT. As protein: CASSYGDNTGELFF.

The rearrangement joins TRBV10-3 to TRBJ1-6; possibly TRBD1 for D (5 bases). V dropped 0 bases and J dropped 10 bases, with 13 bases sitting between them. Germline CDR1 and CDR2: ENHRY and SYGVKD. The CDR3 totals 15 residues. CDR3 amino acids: CAISESVREGSPLHF. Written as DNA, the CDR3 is TGTGCCATCAGTGAGTCGGTCAGGGAAGGGTCACCCCTCCACTTT.

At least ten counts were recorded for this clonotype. The CDR3 sequence is CSARFENTGELFF. The CDR3 bases are TGCAGTGCTAGATTCGAGAACACCGGGGAGCTGTTTTTT. This rearrangement joins TRBV20-1 to TRBJ2-2; D gene unclear. The CDR3 runs 13 residues. The V gene's germline CDR1 is DFQATT and CDR2 SNEGSKA (reference sequence). V dropped 2 bases and J dropped 1 base, with 5 bases sitting between them.

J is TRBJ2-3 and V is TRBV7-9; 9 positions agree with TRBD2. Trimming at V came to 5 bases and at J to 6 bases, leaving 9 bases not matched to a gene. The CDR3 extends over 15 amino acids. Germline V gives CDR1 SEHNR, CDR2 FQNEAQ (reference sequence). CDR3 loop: CASSTSREGPDTQYF. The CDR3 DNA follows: TGTGCCAGCAGCACCTCGCGGGAGGGCCCGGATACGCAGTATTTT. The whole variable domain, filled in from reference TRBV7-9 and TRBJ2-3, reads DTGVSQNPRHKITKRGQNVTFRCDPISEHNRLYWYRQTLGQGPEFLTYFQNEAQLEKSRLLSDRFSAERPKGSFSTLEIQRTEQGDSAMYLCASSTSREGPDTQYFGPGTRLTVL.

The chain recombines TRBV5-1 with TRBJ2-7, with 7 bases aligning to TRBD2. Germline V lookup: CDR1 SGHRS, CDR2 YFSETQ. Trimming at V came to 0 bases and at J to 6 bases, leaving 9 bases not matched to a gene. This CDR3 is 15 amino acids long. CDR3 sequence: CASSLGVAGPPEQYF. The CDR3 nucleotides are TGCGCCAGCAGCTTGGGAGTAGCGGGCCCCCCCGAGCAGTACTTC. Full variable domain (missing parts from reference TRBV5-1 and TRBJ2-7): KAGVTQTPRYLIKTRGQQVTLSCSPISGHRSVSWYQQTPGQGLQFLFEYFSETQRNKGNFPGRFSGRQFSNSRSEMNVSTLELGDSALYLCASSLGVAGPPEQYFGPGTRLTVT.